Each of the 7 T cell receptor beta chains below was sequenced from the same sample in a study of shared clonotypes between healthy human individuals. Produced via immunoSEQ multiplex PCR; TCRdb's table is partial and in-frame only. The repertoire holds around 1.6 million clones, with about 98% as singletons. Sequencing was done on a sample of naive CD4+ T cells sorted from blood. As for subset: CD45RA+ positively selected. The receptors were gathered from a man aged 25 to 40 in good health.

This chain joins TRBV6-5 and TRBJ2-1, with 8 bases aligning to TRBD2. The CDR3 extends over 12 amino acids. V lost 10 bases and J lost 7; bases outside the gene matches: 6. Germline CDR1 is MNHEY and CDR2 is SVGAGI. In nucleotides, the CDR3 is TGTGCCACCCGGCGGGAGGTTAATGAGCAGTTCTTC. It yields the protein CATRREVNEQFF.

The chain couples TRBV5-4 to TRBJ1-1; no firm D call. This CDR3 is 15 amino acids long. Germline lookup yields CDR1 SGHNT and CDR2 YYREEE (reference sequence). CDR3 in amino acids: CACSTPKEGNTEAFF. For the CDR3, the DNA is TGTGCTTGCTCCACCCCGAAGGAGGGGAACACTGAAGCTTTCTTT.

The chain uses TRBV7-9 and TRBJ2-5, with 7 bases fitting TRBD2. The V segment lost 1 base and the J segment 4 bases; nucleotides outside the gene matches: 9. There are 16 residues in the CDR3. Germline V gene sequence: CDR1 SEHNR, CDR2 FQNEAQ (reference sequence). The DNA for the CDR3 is TGTGCCAGCAGCTTAGGGCGGGAGCGCATATCAGAGACCCAGTACTTC. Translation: CASSLGRERISETQYF.

This CDR3 is CASRRSGTGSYEQYF. The CDR3, as DNA: TGTGCCAGTAGACGTTCCGGGACAGGCTCCTACGAGCAGTACTTC. The J gene is TRBJ2-7, the V gene TRBV19; 8 bases are a match to TRBD1. The CDR3 spans 15 residues. CDR1 is LNHDA, CDR2 SQIVND, per germline (reference sequence). Losses at the gene ends were 6 bases for V and 0 bases for J; bases not matched to a gene: 7.

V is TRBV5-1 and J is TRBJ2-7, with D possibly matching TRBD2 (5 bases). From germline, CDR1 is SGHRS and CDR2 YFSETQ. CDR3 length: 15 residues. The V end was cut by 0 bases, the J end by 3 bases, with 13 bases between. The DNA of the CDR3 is TGCGCCAGCAGCTTGGCCAGCGGCTCTCTCTACGAGCAGTACTTC. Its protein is CASSLASGSLYEQYF.

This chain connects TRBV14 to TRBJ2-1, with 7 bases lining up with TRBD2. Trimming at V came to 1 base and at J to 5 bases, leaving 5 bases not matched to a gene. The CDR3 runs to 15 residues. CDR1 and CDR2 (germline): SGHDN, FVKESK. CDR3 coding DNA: TGTGCCAGCAGCCAAGGATCAGCGGGAAACAATGAGCAGTTCTTC. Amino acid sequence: CASSQGSAGNNEQFF.

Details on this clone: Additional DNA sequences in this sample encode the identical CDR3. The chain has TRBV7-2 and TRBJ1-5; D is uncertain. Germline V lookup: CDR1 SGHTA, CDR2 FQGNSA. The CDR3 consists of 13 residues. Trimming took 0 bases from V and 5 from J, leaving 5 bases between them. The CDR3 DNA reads TGTGCCAGCAGCTTAGCTGGTGATCAGCCCCAGCATTTT. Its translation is CASSLAGDQPQHF. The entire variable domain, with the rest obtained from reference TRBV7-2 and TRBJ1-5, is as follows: GAGVSQSPSNKVTEKGKDVELRCDPISGHTALYWYRQSLGQGLEFLIYFQGNSAPDKSGLPSDRFSAERTGGSVSTLTIQRTQQEDSAVYLCASSLAGDQPQHFGDGTRLSIL.